These 25 T cell receptor beta chains were all obtained from the same sample, sequenced in a study of T cells in narcolepsy. Clones were sequenced by immunoSEQ multiplex PCR, and TCRdb holds only the in-frame ones, with some missing. The table records 25,000 to 35,000 clones, roughly four fifths of them present only once. The sequenced material came from CD45RA- memory CD4+ T cells from PBMCs. The receptor source for this set is a human donor with narcolepsy.

The genes are TRBV29-1 and TRBJ1-5; D gene unclear. The V gene's germline CDR1 is SQVTM and CDR2 ANQGSEA. CDR3 length equals 13 residues. V dropped 2 bases and J dropped 4 bases, with 9 bases sitting between them. CDR3 DNA sequence: TGCAGCGTTGAAATAGTCCGAAATCAGCCCCAGCATTTT. This sequence encodes CSVEIVRNQPQHF.

The V call is TRBV29-1, the J call TRBJ1-2; no clear D gene. Germline V gene lookup returns CDR1 SQVTM and CDR2 ANQGSEA. This CDR3 has 13 residues. The V end was cut by 2 bases, the J end by 7 bases, with 14 bases between. This chain's CDR3 is CSVEPYGLAGYTF. The CDR3 nucleotides are TGCAGCGTTGAACCTTACGGGTTAGCTGGCTACACCTTC.

This clone was picked up a small number of times. It is unclear where the CDR3 begins or ends on the DNA, so no DNA is shown, and the CDR3 is as TCRdb lists it. The chain recombines TRBV6-5 with TRBJ1-1; TRBD1 is taken as the D call from the table, unchecked against the DNA. Looked up from germline, CDR1 is MNHEY and CDR2 is SVGAGI. The CDR3 length is 14 residues, termini included. The CDR3 protein is CASLFGQGATWAFF.

The chain has TRBV9 and TRBJ2-3; tentative D call: TRBD2 (6 bases). The germline V and J ends were trimmed by 3 bases and 4 bases, with 18 bases remaining between them. Germline loops: CDR1 SGDLS, CDR2 YYNGEE. The CDR3 loop spans 16 amino acids. CDR3 sequence (DNA): TGTGCCAGCAGCGAGGGTCCGGGACTCCCCGCAGATACGCAGTATTTT. Amino acids: CASSEGPGLPADTQYF.

The rearrangement joins TRBV27 to TRBJ2-4; D may be TRBD1 or TRBD2 (5 bases each). V dropped 0 bases and J dropped 15 bases, with 15 bases sitting between them. The CDR3 sequence is 13 residues long. Germline loops: CDR1 MNHEY, CDR2 SMNVEV (reference sequence). The CDR3, as DNA: TGTGCCAGCAGTTTATCCCTCAGAGGGGAGCGGTACTTC. As protein: CASSLSLRGERYF.

This chain connects TRBV6-5 to TRBJ1-1; 10 bases map to TRBD1. Germline assignment: CDR1 MNHEY and CDR2 SVGAGI. This CDR3 region has 15 residues. V shed 9 bases and J 4 bases; nucleotides not matched to a gene: 11. CDR3 DNA sequence: TGTGCCAGTGGGACAGGGGTGGGTAGCGTCACTGAAGCTTTCTTT. It specifies CASGTGVGSVTEAFF.

The V and J genes are TRBV5-1 and TRBJ2-5, with D unresolved. The length of the CDR3 is 13 residues. Germline V gives CDR1 SGHRS, CDR2 YFSETQ. The germline V and J ends were trimmed by 5 bases and 1 base, with 9 bases remaining between them. In DNA form, the CDR3 reads TGCGCCAGCAGTACTTACCCCCAAGAGACCCAGTACTTC. It is translated as CASSTYPQETQYF.

Points on this clone: Its ends do not fully match the called genes, so a read error is possible. The rearrangement joins TRBV11-2 to TRBJ1-4; 7 nucleotides agree with TRBD1. Germline V gene sequence: CDR1 SGHAT, CDR2 FQNNGV. The CDR3 loop spans 13 amino acids. CDR3 sequence reads: CASSLDRGDSPTF. As DNA, the CDR3 is TGTGCCAGCAGCTTAGATCGTGGGGACAGCCCAACCTTT.

The J gene is TRBJ1-6, the V gene TRBV6-6, with a possible D match to TRBD1 (5 bases). Germline V gene data show CDR1 as MNHNY and CDR2 as SVGAGI (reference sequence). This CDR3 has 13 amino acids. With 0 bases removed from V and 13 bases from J, the gap between germline ends came to 10 bases. CDR3 DNA sequence: TGTGCCAGCAGTTACTCGCAGGGCGGGCCCCTCCACTTT. Amino acids: CASSYSQGGPLHF.

The CDR3 coding sequence is TGCGCCAGCAGCTTACCTAGCGGGAGTTACAATGAGCAGTTCTTC. It encodes CASSLPSGSYNEQFF. This sequence joins TRBV5-1 and TRBJ2-1; 10 nucleotides align to TRBD2. Per the germline V gene, CDR1 is SGHRS and CDR2 is YFSETQ. The V gene end was trimmed by 2 bases and the J gene end by 4 bases; junction bases not matched to a gene: 3. CDR3 length: 15 amino acids.

The chain employs TRBV30 and TRBJ1-1; D possibly corresponds to TRBD1 (5 bases). Trimming cost V 5 bases and J 4 bases, with 26 bases left between them. Germline CDR1 reads GTSNPN; CDR2 reads SVGIG (reference sequence). CDR3 length equals 17 residues. CDR3 sequence: CAWGQRVWGNGGTEAFF. In DNA, the CDR3 is TGTGCCTGGGGACAACGAGTTTGGGGGAATGGGGGCACTGAAGCTTTCTTT.

The CDR3 region is CAHAGADRNEQFF. As DNA, the CDR3 is TGTGCCCATGCCGGGGCAGACAGAAATGAGCAGTTCTTC. The V and J genes are TRBV10-3 and TRBJ2-1, with D possibly called TRBD1 or TRBD2 (5 bases each). CDR3 length: 13 residues. With 11 bases removed from V and 7 bases from J, the gap between germline ends came to 18 bases. CDR1 ENHRY and CDR2 SYGVKD come from the germline V gene.

V is TRBV5-6 and J is TRBJ1-6; TRBD1 matches at 9 bases. J lost 7 bases, V lost 0 bases, and 2 bases had no gene match. The V gene's germline CDR1 is SGHDT and CDR2 YYEEEE. The CDR3 loop spans 15 amino acids. CDR3 region: CASSLAGTGNSPLHF. CDR3 sequence (DNA): TGTGCCAGCAGCTTGGCCGGGACAGGGAATTCACCCCTCCACTTT. Combining the CDR3 with reference TRBV5-6 and TRBJ1-6 gives the whole variable domain DAGVTQSPTHLIKTRGQQVTLRCSPKSGHDTVSWYQQALGQGPQFIFQYYEEEERQRGNFPDRFSGHQFPNYSSELNVNALLLGDSALYLCASSLAGTGNSPLHFGNGTRLTVT.

CDR3 residues: CASSPSTSGGADTQYF. The CDR3 coding sequence is TGCGCCAGCAGCCCCTCTACTAGCGGGGGGGCAGATACGCAGTATTTT. V is TRBV5-1 and J is TRBJ2-3; 13 bases are a match to TRBD2. Germline loops: CDR1 SGHRS, CDR2 YFSETQ. V lost 4 bases to trimming and J lost 4 bases; unmatched junction nucleotides: 6. This CDR3 region has 16 residues.

There are a few counts of this clone. The J gene is TRBJ2-1, the V gene TRBV7-9, with 9 bases identical to TRBD1. The CDR3 consists of 16 residues. Germline loops: CDR1 SEHNR, CDR2 FQNEAQ (reference sequence). V was clipped by 4 bases and J by 2 bases; unmatched bases: 6. CDR3 protein: CASSSAGQGAYNEQFF. In DNA, the CDR3 is TGTGCCAGCAGCTCCGCGGGACAGGGAGCCTACAATGAGCAGTTCTTC.

In the case of this clone: The sample has other DNA sequences that encode this CDR3 too. The chain uses TRBV20-1 and TRBJ2-5, with D unresolved. This CDR3 comprises 11 residues. Trimming took off 3 bases at V and 1 base at J, with 3 bases between the two ends. Per germline, CDR1 DFQATT and CDR2 SNEGSKA (reference sequence). The DNA of the CDR3 is TGCAGTGCTAGCCTCCAAGAGACCCAGTACTTC. Its protein product is CSASLQETQYF.

The chain combines TRBV7-8 with TRBJ2-4; D remains unclear. Between the trimmed V and J ends, which lost 5 bases and 0 bases, there was a span of 11 bases. In germline, CDR1 is SGHVS, CDR2 FQNEAQ. The CDR3 runs to 15 residues. CDR3 sequence (DNA): TGTGCCAGCAGCCGATTCACCGGAGCCAAAAACATTCAGTACTTC. It specifies CASSRFTGAKNIQYF.

V and J are TRBV19 and TRBJ1-1, with TRBD1 identical over 10 bases. The CDR3 loop spans 15 amino acids. Unmatched junction bases numbered 3, after V lost 4 bases and J lost 1 base. Germline CDR1 LNHDA, CDR2 SQIVND (reference sequence). This CDR3 reads CASSRQGAGNTEAFF. CDR3 DNA: TGTGCCAGTAGTAGACAGGGGGCAGGGAACACTGAAGCTTTCTTT.

The V and J genes are TRBV10-2 and TRBJ2-3; 8 nucleotides align to TRBD2. Germline CDR1 reads WSHSY; CDR2 reads SAAADI. The V and J ends lost 3 bases and 4 bases, in that order; junction bases with no gene match: 3. The length of the CDR3 is 14 residues. The CDR3 here is CASSDAGGSDTQYF. The CDR3 DNA reads TGCGCCAGCAGTGACGCGGGGGGCTCAGATACGCAGTATTTT.

The chain carries TRBV2 and TRBJ2-1; 7 bases align to TRBD1. The CDR3 spans 14 residues. V dropped 7 bases and J dropped 4; count of bases not matched to a gene: 7. CDR1 is SNHLY, CDR2 FYNNEI, per germline. The CDR3 loop reads CASKIGTEYNEQFF. CDR3 sequence (DNA): TGTGCCAGCAAGATCGGGACAGAATACAATGAGCAGTTCTTC. The full variable domain, in which reference TRBV2 and TRBJ2-1 provide the parts outside the CDR3, is EPEVTQTPSHQVTQMGQEVILRCVPISNHLYFYWYRQILGQKVEFLVSFYNNEISEKSEIFDDQFSVERPDGSNFTLKIRSTKLEDSAMYFCASKIGTEYNEQFFGPGTRLTVL.

The chain employs TRBV2 and TRBJ2-7; D not certain. The germline V gene encodes CDR1 SNHLY and CDR2 FYNNEI. The CDR3 is made up of 14 amino acids. Trimming removed 7 bases from V and 2 bases from J, with 15 bases in between. CDR3 residues: CASNPVAPPYEQYF. CDR3 in DNA: TGTGCCAGCAATCCTGTGGCACCACCCTACGAGCAGTACTTC.

The chain has TRBV19 and TRBJ2-2; D might be TRBD1 (6 bases). This CDR3 has 20 residues. The V gene lost 5 bases and the J gene lost 2 bases, with 27 bases spanning the gap. Germline V gene sequence: CDR1 LNHDA, CDR2 SQIVND (reference sequence). The CDR3 DNA reads as TGTGCCAGTAGTCCGTCGGGACGGGAAACGCGAGGGGGTAACACCGGGGAGCTGTTTTTT. As protein: CASSPSGRETRGGNTGELFF.

V and J are TRBV21-1 and TRBJ2-1; the table assigns TRBD1, which was not confirmed against the DNA. TRBV21-1 is a documented pseudogene. CDR3 length equals 18 residues. The CDR3 coding sequence is TGTGCCAGCAGCATCCTCTTATACGGGCAGGGGGCTTACAATGGGCAGTTCTTC. Translation gives CASSILLYGQGAYNGQFF.

The chain employs TRBV5-1 and TRBJ1-4; D unclear. Trimming removed 4 bases from V and 0 bases from J, with 16 bases in between. Germline V gene data show CDR1 as SGHRS and CDR2 as YFSETQ. The CDR3 covers 17 residues. The CDR3 DNA sequence: TGCGCCAGCAGCCTTACATCGATCTCCGCAACTAATGAAAAACTGTTTTTT. This encodes CASSLTSISATNEKLFF.

This clone was detected only a few times. The chain joins TRBV5-1 to TRBJ2-5; TRBD1 or TRBD2 may be the D gene (5 bases each). CDR3 size: 14 residues. CDR1 is SGHRS, CDR2 YFSETQ, per germline. V shed 3 bases and J shed 1 base, with 10 bases lying between them. CDR3 bases: TGCGCCAGCAGCTGGGGGTCAATCCAAGAGACCCAGTACTTC. Amino acids: CASSWGSIQETQYF.